The next 5 T cell receptor beta chains were all read from a single sample in a study of T cell repertoires in cytomegalovirus infection. No cognate antigen is known for these TCRs. TCRdb independently ran MiXCR on the reads; one entry per CDR3 protein. Of roughly 350,000 distinct CDR3 sequences listed, about 35% were seen once; the top ten hold approximately 13%. The specimen was cultured PBMCs, collected from culture after CMV antigen stimulation. The receptors shown here come from a human donor in good health (CMV status not recorded). Some clones in this sample may be carry-over from other donors' samples.

The chain is built from TRBV6-2 or TRBV6-3 and TRBJ2-7; 14 nucleotides line up with TRBD2. Losses at the gene ends were 8 bases for V and 6 bases for J; bases not matched to a gene: 9. CDR1 and CDR2 from the germline V gene are MNHEY and SVGEGT. The CDR3 is 15 amino acids. In nucleotides, the CDR3 is TGTGCCAGCTCGGGACTAGCGGGAGTACACTTCGAGCAGTACGTC. Protein sequence: CASSGLAGVHFEQYV.

The chain uses TRBV12-3 or TRBV12-4 and TRBJ1-1, with 10 bases matching TRBD1. The CDR3 has 14 amino acids. Trimming cost V 6 bases and J 4 bases; bases outside gene matches: 5. CDR3 DNA sequence: TGTGCCAGCAGACGACAGGGGGCTATCACTGAAGCTTTCTTT. Amino acids: CASRRQGAITEAFF.

The V call is TRBV7-9, the J call TRBJ1-1; 7 bases are a match to TRBD1. The length of the CDR3 is 12 residues. V was pared by 7 bases and J by 9 bases, with 8 bases of the junction left unmatched. Germline CDR1 and CDR2: SEHNR and FQNEAQ (reference sequence). This CDR3 reads CASTDRQGQAFF. CDR3 DNA: TGTGCCAGCACCGATCGACAGGGCCAAGCTTTCTTT.

This chain joins TRBV20-1 and TRBJ2-3, with 7 bases fitting TRBD1. The ends lost 6 bases at V and 1 base at J; junction bases unmatched: 10. Germline CDR1 reads DFQATT; CDR2 reads SNEGSKA (reference sequence). The CDR3 spans 15 residues. The CDR3 coding sequence is TGCAGTGCCAACCGACAGGGTTTAGGCACAGATACGCAGTATTTT. Protein: CSANRQGLGTDTQYF.

This clonotype was seen only a few times. V usage is TRBV5-1 and J usage is TRBJ1-3; D may be TRBD1 (6 bases). Trimming removed 4 bases from V and 5 bases from J, with 13 bases in between. Germline CDR1 and CDR2: SGHRS and YFSETQ. The CDR3 totals 14 residues. DNA for the CDR3: TGCGCCAGCAGCCCCCAAGGGGACAGAAACACCATATATTTT. Translated, it gives CASSPQGDRNTIYF.